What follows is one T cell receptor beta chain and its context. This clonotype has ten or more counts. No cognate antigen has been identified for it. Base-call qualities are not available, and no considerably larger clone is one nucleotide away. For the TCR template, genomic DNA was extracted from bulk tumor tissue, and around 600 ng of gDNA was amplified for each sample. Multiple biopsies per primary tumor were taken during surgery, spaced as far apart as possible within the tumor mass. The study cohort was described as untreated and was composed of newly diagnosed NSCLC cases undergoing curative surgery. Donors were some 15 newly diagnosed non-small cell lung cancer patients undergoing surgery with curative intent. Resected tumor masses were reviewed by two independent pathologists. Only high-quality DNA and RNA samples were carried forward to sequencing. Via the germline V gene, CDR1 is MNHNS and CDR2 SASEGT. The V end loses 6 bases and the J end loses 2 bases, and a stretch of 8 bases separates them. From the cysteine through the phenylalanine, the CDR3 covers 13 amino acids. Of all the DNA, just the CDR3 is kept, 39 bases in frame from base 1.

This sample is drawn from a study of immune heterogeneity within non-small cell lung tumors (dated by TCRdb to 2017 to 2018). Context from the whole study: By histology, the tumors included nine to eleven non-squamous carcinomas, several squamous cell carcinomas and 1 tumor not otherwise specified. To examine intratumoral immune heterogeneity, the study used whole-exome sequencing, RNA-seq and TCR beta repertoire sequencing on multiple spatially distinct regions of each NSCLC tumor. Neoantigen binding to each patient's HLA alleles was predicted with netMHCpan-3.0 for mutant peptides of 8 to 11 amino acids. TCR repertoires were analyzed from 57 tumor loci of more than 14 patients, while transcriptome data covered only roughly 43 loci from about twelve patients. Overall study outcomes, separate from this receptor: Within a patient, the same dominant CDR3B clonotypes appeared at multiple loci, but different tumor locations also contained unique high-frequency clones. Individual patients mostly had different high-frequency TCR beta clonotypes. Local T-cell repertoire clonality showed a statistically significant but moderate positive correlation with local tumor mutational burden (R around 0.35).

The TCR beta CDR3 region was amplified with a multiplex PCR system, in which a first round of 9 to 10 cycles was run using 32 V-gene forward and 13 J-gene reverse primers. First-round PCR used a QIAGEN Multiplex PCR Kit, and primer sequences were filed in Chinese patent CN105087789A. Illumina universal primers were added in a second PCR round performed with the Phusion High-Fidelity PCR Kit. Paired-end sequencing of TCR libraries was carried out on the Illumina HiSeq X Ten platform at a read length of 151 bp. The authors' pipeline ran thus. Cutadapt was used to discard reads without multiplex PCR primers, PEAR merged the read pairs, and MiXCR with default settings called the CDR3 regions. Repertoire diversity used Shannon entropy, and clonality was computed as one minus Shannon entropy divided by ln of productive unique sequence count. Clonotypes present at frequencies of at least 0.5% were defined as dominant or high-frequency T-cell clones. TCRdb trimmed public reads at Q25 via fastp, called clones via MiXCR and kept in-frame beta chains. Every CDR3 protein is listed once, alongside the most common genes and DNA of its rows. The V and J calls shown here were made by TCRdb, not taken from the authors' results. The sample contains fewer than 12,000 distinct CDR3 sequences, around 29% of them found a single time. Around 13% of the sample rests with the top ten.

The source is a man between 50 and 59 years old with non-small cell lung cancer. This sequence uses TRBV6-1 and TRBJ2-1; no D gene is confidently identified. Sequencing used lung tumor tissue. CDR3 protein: CASSLVTYNEQFF. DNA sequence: TGTGCCAGCAGCCTCGTGACCTACAATGAGCAGTTCTTC.